These 18 T cell receptor beta chains share one sample of origin, sequenced in a study of shared clonotypes between healthy human individuals. Assay: immunoSEQ multiplex PCR; the TCRdb copy retains only in-frame clones and omits some. Of 180,000 or so clones in the sample, about 93% were seen once. The sample was naive CD4+ T cells sorted from blood. Subset denoted: CD45RA+ positively selected. Receptors were obtained from a woman in her 30s in good health.

The CDR3 reads CASSPGQVAKNIQYF. CDR3 sequence (DNA): TGTGCCAGCAGCCCAGGACAGGTAGCCAAAAACATTCAGTACTTC. The chain uses TRBV2 and TRBJ2-4; TRBD1 matches 7 bases. The CDR3 loop spans 15 amino acids. Losses at the gene ends were 6 bases for V and 0 bases for J; bases not matched to a gene: 5. CDR1 and CDR2 from the germline V gene are SNHLY and FYNNEI.

This chain uses TRBV2 with TRBJ2-6, with D unresolved. In germline, CDR1 is SNHLY, CDR2 FYNNEI. This CDR3 has 9 residues. With 8 bases removed from V and 10 bases from J, the gap between germline ends came to 3 bases. CDR3 amino acids: CASGNVLTF. As DNA, the CDR3 is TGTGCCAGCGGAAACGTCCTGACTTTC.

This clone was seen once. V usage is TRBV19 and J usage is TRBJ1-2; D possibly corresponds to TRBD1 (5 bases). CDR3 length: 14 amino acids. The V gene lost 5 bases and the J gene lost 4 bases, with 14 bases spanning the gap. The V gene's germline CDR1 is LNHDA and CDR2 SQIVND (reference sequence). CDR3 nucleotides: TGTGCCAGTAGTCCAGGGCCCCCTGGCTATGGCTACACCTTC. Residues: CASSPGPPGYGYTF. Full variable domain (remainder filled in from reference TRBV19 and TRBJ1-2): DGGITQSPKYLFRKEGQNVTLSCEQNLNHDAMYWYRQDPGQGLRLIYYSQIVNDFQKGDIAEGYSVSREKKESFPLTVTSAQKNPTAFYLCASSPGPPGYGYTFGSGTRLTVV.

V gene TRBV18 combines with J gene TRBJ2-7; D is undetermined. The germline gives CDR1 KGHSH, CDR2 LQKENI. The CDR3 runs 15 residues. Trimming removed 3 bases from V and 1 base from J, with 13 bases in between. CDR3 sequence (DNA): TGTGCCAGCTCACCGATAGGCATGGGGTCCTACGAGCAGTACTTC. Translation: CASSPIGMGSYEQYF.

This clone is a singleton in its sample. The V and J genes are TRBV5-4 and TRBJ2-3; the D gene is possibly TRBD2 (5 bases). V was shortened by 1 base and J by 4 bases, with 7 bases between the two germline ends. Germline loops: CDR1 SGHNT, CDR2 YYREEE (reference sequence). The length of the CDR3 is 13 residues. The CDR3 DNA is TGTGCCAGCAGCTTGTTTAGCGCAGATACGCAGTATTTT. Residues: CASSLFSADTQYF.

This chain uses TRBV11-2 with TRBJ2-3; 7 bases map to TRBD2. CDR3 length: 13 residues. Trimming cost V 10 bases and J 5 bases; bases outside gene matches: 9. Germline CDR1 and CDR2: SGHAT and FQNNGV. The CDR3 region has the DNA TGTGCCATCTCAGCGGGAATCGGAGATACGCAGTATTTT. Amino acids: CAISAGIGDTQYF.

The chain recombines TRBV7-2 with TRBJ1-1; D gene ambiguous. The V gene lost 3 bases and the J gene lost 1 base, with 6 bases spanning the gap. The CDR3 has 13 amino acids. CDR1 SGHTA and CDR2 FQGNSA come from the germline V gene. The CDR3: CASSFASNTEAFF. The CDR3 DNA is TGTGCCAGCAGCTTCGCATCGAACACTGAAGCTTTCTTT.

V usage is TRBV15 and J usage is TRBJ1-6; possibly TRBD1 for D (5 bases). V gave up 3 bases and J gave up 8 bases, with 11 bases separating them. The germline gives CDR1 LNHNV, CDR2 YYDKDF (reference sequence). The CDR3 is 14 residues long. The CDR3, as DNA: TGTGCCACCAGCAGGAGCGGGGGTTATTCACCCCTCCACTTT. It specifies CATSRSGGYSPLHF.

The chain uses TRBV19 and TRBJ2-6, with D possibly matching TRBD2 (6 bases). V was trimmed by 10 bases and J by 3 bases, leaving 13 bases between them. This CDR3 contains 14 residues. Germline V gene lookup returns CDR1 LNHDA and CDR2 SQIVND (reference sequence). CDR3 in amino acids: CATATSGGANVLTF. Here the CDR3 DNA reads TGTGCCACCGCGACTAGTGGTGGGGCCAACGTCCTGACTTTC.

The chain carries TRBV28 and TRBJ2-5, with D unclear. The DNA matches TRBJ2-7 better at its end, which makes the J call doubtful. The V gene's germline CDR1 is MDHEN and CDR2 SYDVKM. The CDR3 covers 13 residues. Here the CDR3 reads CASSFQVDDEQYF. CDR3 sequence (DNA): TGTGCCAGCAGTTTCCAGGTTGACGACGAGCAGTACTTC.

The chain links TRBV10-2 to TRBJ2-7; 9 bases are a match to TRBD1. J was trimmed by 4 bases and V by 8 bases; bases with no gene match: 3. The CDR3 length is 12 residues. Germline CDR1 WSHSY, CDR2 SAAADI. Here the CDR3 DNA reads TGCGCCAGCGAGGACAGGGGTTACGAGCAGTACTTC. It codes for CASEDRGYEQYF.

This rearrangement joins TRBV19 to TRBJ2-3; D perhaps matches TRBD1 (6 bases). The CDR3 contains 12 residues. Germline V CDR1 and CDR2: LNHDA, SQIVND (reference sequence). The V end was cut by 4 bases, the J end by 6 bases, with 8 bases between. CDR3 DNA sequence: TGTGCCAGTAGTAGCACAGGGGATACGCAGTATTTT. Translating it yields CASSSTGDTQYF.

The chain links TRBV28 to TRBJ2-7; TRBD2 matches 8 bases. The CDR3 consists of 15 residues. Germline assignment: CDR1 MDHEN and CDR2 SYDVKM. V lost 6 bases and J lost 3; bases outside the gene matches: 10. In DNA form, the CDR3 reads TGTGCCAGCAGAGATAGGACTAGCAGCCTCTACGAGCAGTACTTC. It is translated as CASRDRTSSLYEQYF. The whole variable domain, remainder taken from reference TRBV28 and TRBJ2-7, is DVKVTQSSRYLVKRTGEKVFLECVQDMDHENMFWYRQDPGLGLRLIYFSYDVKMKEKGDIPEGYSVSREKKERFSLILESASTNQTSMYLCASRDRTSSLYEQYFGPGTRLTVT.

This rearrangement joins TRBV4-1 to TRBJ2-7; D is uncertain. Trimming stripped 1 base from V and 6 bases from J, with 10 bases between. The V gene's germline CDR1 is MGHRA and CDR2 YSYEKL. The CDR3 is 13 residues long. In DNA, the CDR3 is TGCGCCAGCAGCCAAGTATTGAGTTCCGAGCAGTACTTC. It yields the protein CASSQVLSSEQYF.

The chain couples TRBV5-1 to TRBJ2-7; D might be TRBD1 or TRBD2, each matching 6 bases. V was cut by 0 bases and J by 2 bases, with 12 bases left in between. The length of the CDR3 is 15 residues. Germline V gene lookup returns CDR1 SGHRS and CDR2 YFSETQ. The CDR3 loop is CASSLDRGPTYEQYF. The CDR3 DNA is TGCGCCAGCAGCTTGGATCGGGGGCCGACCTACGAGCAGTACTTC.

CDR3 DNA: TGTGCCAGTAGGACACAGGGGGCCGCTGAAGCTTTCTTT. The encoded protein is CASRTQGAAEAFF. V is TRBV19 and J is TRBJ1-1; 9 positions agree with TRBD1. The CDR3 extends over 13 amino acids. V trimming: 6 bases; J trimming: 6 bases; junction bases outside the gene matches: 5. The germline V gene encodes CDR1 LNHDA and CDR2 SQIVND (reference sequence).

This sequence joins TRBV5-8 and TRBJ1-3; no firm D call. CDR3 length equals 16 residues. CDR1 and CDR2 (germline): SGHTS, YDEGEE. V was clipped by 4 bases and J by 0 bases, with 14 bases between them. CDR3 DNA: TGTGCCAGCAGCCGAGGACGGCTTTCCTCTGGAAACACCATATATTTT. It specifies CASSRGRLSSGNTIYF.

The V gene is TRBV30, the J gene TRBJ1-3; D call uncertain. With 3 bases removed from V and 0 bases from J, the gap between germline ends came to 12 bases. The CDR3 sequence is 15 residues long. Germline V gene sequence: CDR1 GTSNPN, CDR2 SVGIG (reference sequence). CDR3 in DNA: TGTGCCTGGAGCCCCGGATGGAACTCTGGAAACACCATATATTTT. Residues: CAWSPGWNSGNTIYF.